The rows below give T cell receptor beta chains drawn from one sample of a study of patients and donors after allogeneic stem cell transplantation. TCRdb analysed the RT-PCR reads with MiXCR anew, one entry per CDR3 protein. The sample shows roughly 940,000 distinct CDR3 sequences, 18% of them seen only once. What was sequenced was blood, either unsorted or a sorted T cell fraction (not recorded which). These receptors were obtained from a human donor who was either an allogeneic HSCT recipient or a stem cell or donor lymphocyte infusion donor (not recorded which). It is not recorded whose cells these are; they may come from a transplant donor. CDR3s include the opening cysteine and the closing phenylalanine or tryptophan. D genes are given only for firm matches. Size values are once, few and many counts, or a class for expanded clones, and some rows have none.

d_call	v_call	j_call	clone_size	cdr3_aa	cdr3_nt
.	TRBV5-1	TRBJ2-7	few	CASSGTGTATYEQYF	TGCGCCAGCAGCGGGACCGGGACGGCGACCTACGAGCAGTACTTC
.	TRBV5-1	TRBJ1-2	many	CASSLVSGNYGYTF	TGCGCCAGCAGCTTGGTTTCAGGGAACTATGGCTACACCTTC
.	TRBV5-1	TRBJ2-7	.	CASSLGSIYEQYF	TGCGCCAGCAGCTTGGGGTCGATTTACGAGCAGTACTTC
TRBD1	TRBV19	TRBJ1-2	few	CAGAGQGSYGYTF	TGTGCCGGCGCGGGACAGGGAAGCTATGGCTACACCTTC
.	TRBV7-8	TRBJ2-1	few	CASSLVSPLRGEQFF	TGTGCCAGCAGCTTAGTTTCTCCCCTTAGGGGAGAGCAGTTCTTC
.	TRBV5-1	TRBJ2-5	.	CASSFHETQYF	TGCGCCAGCAGCTTCCATGAGACCCAGTACTTC
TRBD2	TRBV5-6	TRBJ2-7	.	CASSLGFGTSGKEQYF	TGTGCCAGCAGCTTGGGGTTTGGGACTAGCGGGAAAGAGCAGTACTTC
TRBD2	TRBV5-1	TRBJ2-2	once	CASSLPGLAANTGELFF	TGCGCCAGCAGCTTGCCTGGACTAGCGGCGAACACCGGGGAGCTGTTTTTT
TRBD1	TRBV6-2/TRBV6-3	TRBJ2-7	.	CASSYSGTGGNEQYF	TGTGCCAGCAGTTACTCCGGGACAGGGGGCAACGAGCAGTACTTC
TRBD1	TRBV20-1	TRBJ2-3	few	CSARDFADRMTDTQYF	TGCAGTGCTAGAGATTTCGCGGACAGGATGACAGATACGCAGTATTTT
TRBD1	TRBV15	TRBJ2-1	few	CATSRRQGSYNEQFF	TGTGCCACCAGCCGAAGACAGGGCTCCTACAATGAGCAGTTCTTC
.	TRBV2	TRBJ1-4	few	CASSPYPEGHEKLFF	TGTGCCAGCAGCCCTTACCCGGAGGGACATGAAAAACTGTTTTTT
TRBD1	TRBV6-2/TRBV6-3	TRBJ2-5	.	CASSWPGQGNSETQYF	TGTGCCAGCAGTTGGCCGGGACAGGGAAACTCGGAGACCCAGTACTTC
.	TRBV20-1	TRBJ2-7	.	CSAPRTESYEQYF	TGCAGTGCTCCCCGGACAGAGTCCTACGAGCAGTACTTC
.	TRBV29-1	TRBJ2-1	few	CSVEGGYEQFF	TGCAGCGTTGAAGGTGGTTATGAGCAGTTCTTC
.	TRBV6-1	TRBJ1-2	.	CASSPRQPDYGYTF	TGTGCCAGCAGTCCCCGCCAACCTGACTATGGCTACACCTTC
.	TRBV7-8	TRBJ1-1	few	CASSLVRPRSNTEAFF	TGTGCCAGCAGCTTAGTGCGGCCCCGGAGTAACACTGAAGCTTTCTTT
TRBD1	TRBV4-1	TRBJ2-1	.	CASSPGQGFYNEQFF	TGCGCCAGCAGCCCTGGACAGGGGTTCTACAATGAGCAGTTCTTC
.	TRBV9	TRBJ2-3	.	CASQLAPSTDTQYF	TGTGCCAGTCAACTTGCCCCTAGCACAGATACGCAGTATTTT
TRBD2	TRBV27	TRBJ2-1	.	CASSLFPLQTSGRSEQFF	TGTGCCAGCAGTTTATTCCCCCTCCAGACTAGCGGGAGAAGTGAGCAGTTCTTC
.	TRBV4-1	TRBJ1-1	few	CASSQEQGMNTEAFF	TGCGCCAGCAGCCAAGAGCAGGGCATGAACACTGAAGCTTTCTTT
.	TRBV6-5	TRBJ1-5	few	CASSYDGNSNQPQHF	TGTGCCAGCAGTTACGACGGGAATAGCAATCAGCCCCAGCATTTT
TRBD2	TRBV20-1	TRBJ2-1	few	CSARVASGYNEQFF	TGCAGTGCTAGAGTGGCTAGCGGCTACAATGAGCAGTTCTTC
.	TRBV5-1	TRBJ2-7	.	CASSLVPGVSYEQYF	TGCGCCAGCAGCTTGGTACCAGGGGTCTCCTACGAGCAGTACTTC
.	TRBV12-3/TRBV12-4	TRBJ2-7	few	CASSPGLQGRYEQYF	TGTGCCAGCAGCCCGGGGTTGCAGGGGCGCTACGAGCAGTACTTC
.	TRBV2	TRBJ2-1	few	CASSEEGNEQFF	TGTGCCAGCAGTGAAGAGGGTAATGAGCAGTTCTTC
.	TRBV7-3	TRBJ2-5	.	CASSQRGPGRRETQYF	TGTGCCAGCAGCCAAAGGGGTCCGGGCCGGCGAGAGACCCAGTACTTC
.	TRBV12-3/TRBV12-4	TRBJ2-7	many	CASGVNGGSYEQYF	TGTGCCAGCGGTGTAAACGGGGGCTCCTACGAGCAGTACTTC
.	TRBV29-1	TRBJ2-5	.	CSGGAGQETQYF	TGCAGCGGGGGGGCGGGGCAAGAGACCCAGTACTTC
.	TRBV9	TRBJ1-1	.	CASSVVGEPNTEAFF	TGTGCCAGCAGCGTAGTTGGGGAGCCTAACACTGAAGCTTTCTTT
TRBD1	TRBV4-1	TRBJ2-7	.	CASRAVEGQLVEQYF	TGCGCCAGCAGGGCGGTAGAGGGACAGCTTGTTGAGCAGTACTTC
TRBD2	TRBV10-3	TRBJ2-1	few	CAISVKTSGEQFF	TGTGCCATCAGTGTAAAGACTAGCGGGGAGCAGTTCTTC
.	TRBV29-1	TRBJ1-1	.	CSVEWGKGAFF	TGCAGCGTTGAATGGGGAAAAGGGGCTTTCTTT
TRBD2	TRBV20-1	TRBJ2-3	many	CRATSGVGTDTQYF	TGCAGGGCGACTAGCGGGGTGGGAACAGATACGCAGTATTTT
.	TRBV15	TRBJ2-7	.	CATSEGIVRGSYEQYF	TGTGCCACCAGTGAGGGGATTGTGAGAGGGAGTTACGAGCAGTACTTC
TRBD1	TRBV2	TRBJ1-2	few	CASSEQGGLYGYTF	TGTGCCAGCAGTGAACAGGGGGGTCTCTATGGCTACACCTTC
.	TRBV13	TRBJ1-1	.	CASSLVGRGNTEAFF	TGTGCCAGCAGCTTAGTTGGACGGGGGAACACTGAAGCTTTCTTT
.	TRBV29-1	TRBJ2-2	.	CSVDTGTLTGELFF	TGCAGCGTTGACACCGGGACACTTACCGGGGAGCTGTTTTTT
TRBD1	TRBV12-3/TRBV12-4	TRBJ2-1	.	CASSSDRGENEQFF	TGTGCCAGCAGTTCGGACAGGGGGGAGAATGAGCAGTTCTTC
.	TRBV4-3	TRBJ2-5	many	CASSQDGWETQYF	TGCGCCAGCAGCCAAGATGGGTGGGAGACCCAGTACTTC
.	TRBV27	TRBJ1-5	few	CASSSYAGDLSNQPQHF	TGTGCCAGCAGTTCATATGCAGGGGATTTGAGCAATCAGCCCCAGCATTTT
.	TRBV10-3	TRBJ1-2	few	CAIRAPQIPDYVGYTF	TGTGCCATCAGGGCACCACAGATTCCTGACTATGTTGGCTACACCTTC
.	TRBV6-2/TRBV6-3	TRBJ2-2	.	CASSTAGTVNTGELFF	TGTGCCAGCAGTACGGCCGGGACGGTGAACACCGGGGAGCTGTTTTTT
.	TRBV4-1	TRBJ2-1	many	CASSQDEGGPHNEQFF	TGCGCCAGCAGCCAAGACGAGGGGGGGCCACACAATGAGCAGTTCTTC
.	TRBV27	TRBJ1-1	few	CASAPRVGRMNTEAFF	TGTGCCAGCGCCCCTAGGGTGGGCCGCATGAACACTGAAGCTTTCTTT
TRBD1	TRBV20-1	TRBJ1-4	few	CSARDNRGATNEKLFF	TGCAGTGCTAGAGATAACAGGGGGGCAACTAATGAAAAACTGTTTTTT
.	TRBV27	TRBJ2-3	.	CASSHNGKAQYF	TGTGCCAGCAGCCATAACGGGAAGGCGCAGTATTTT
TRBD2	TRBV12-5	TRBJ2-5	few	CASGFPPALAGALETQYF	TGTGCTAGTGGCTTTCCACCAGCATTAGCGGGAGCACTAGAGACCCAGTACTTC
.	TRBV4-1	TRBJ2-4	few	CASSQELQGRTKNIQYF	TGCGCCAGCAGCCAAGAATTGCAGGGGAGGACCAAAAACATTCAGTACTTC
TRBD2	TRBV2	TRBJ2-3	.	CASRGLAGADTQYF	TGTGCCAGCAGAGGACTAGCGGGGGCAGATACGCAGTATTTT
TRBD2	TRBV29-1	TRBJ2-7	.	CSAVGWGGTYEQYF	TGCAGCGCCGTAGGATGGGGGGGAACCTACGAGCAGTACTTC
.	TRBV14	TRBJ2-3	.	CASSQAILGRDTQYF	TGTGCCAGCAGCCAAGCAATCCTGGGCCGAGATACGCAGTATTTT
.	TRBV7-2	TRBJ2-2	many	CASSLSENTGELFF	TGTGCCAGCAGCTTAAGCGAGAACACCGGGGAGCTGTTTTTT
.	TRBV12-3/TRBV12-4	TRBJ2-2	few	CASSFSTRGGSAGELFF	TGTGCCAGCAGTTTTTCAACGCGGGGAGGTAGCGCCGGGGAGCTGTTTTTT
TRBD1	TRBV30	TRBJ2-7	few	CAWKARQGGYEQYF	TGTGCCTGGAAGGCCCGACAGGGGGGATACGAGCAGTACTTC
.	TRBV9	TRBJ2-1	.	CASSLPPDKSDNEQFF	TGTGCCAGCAGCCTCCCCCCGGACAAGAGTGACAATGAGCAGTTCTTC
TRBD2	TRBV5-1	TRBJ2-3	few	CASSPRPGLDTDTQYF	TGCGCCAGCAGCCCCAGACCGGGACTAGACACAGATACGCAGTATTTT
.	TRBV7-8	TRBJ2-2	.	CASSLNGRNTGELFF	TGTGCCAGCAGCTTAAACGGGAGGAACACCGGGGAGCTGTTTTTT
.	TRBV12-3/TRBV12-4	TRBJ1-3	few	CASSYQANGNTIYF	TGTGCCAGCTCATATCAGGCGAACGGAAACACCATATATTTT